These T cell receptor beta chains were read from a single sample in a study of blood T cells in healthy people across ages. Via MiXCR, TCRdb re-called the 5' RACE reads, giving one row per CDR3 protein. The top ten hold around 2.1% of the sample, which has about 1.8 million distinct CDR3 sequences, just under 50% seen once. The sequenced sample consisted of blood. These receptors were collected from a woman aged 40 to 50 in good health. The CDR3 runs from the conserved cysteine through the conserved F or W. D genes are given only for firm matches. Not all rows give a size; the values are once, few, many and, for expanded clones, a class.

size: -; V: TRBV24-1; J: TRBJ2-5; D: -; CDR3: CATSDPRGGTQETQYF; DNA: TGTGCCACCAGTGACCCCCGAGGGGGTACCCAAGAGACCCAGTACTTC
size: -; V: TRBV5-5; J: TRBJ1-1; D: TRBD1; CDR3: CASSFQGGGSTEAFF; DNA: TGTGCCAGCAGCTTCCAGGGGGGGGGGAGCACTGAAGCTTTCTTT
size: -; V: TRBV7-2; J: TRBJ1-3; D: -; CDR3: CASSFRRAAEGGSGNTIYF; DNA: TGTGCCAGCAGCTTTCGTCGTGCCGCGGAGGGGGGCTCTGGAAACACCATATATTTT
size: -; V: TRBV28; J: TRBJ1-6; D: -; CDR3: CASNLGQGFSSLHF; DNA: TGTGCCAGCAATCTTGGCCAGGGTTTTTCATCCCTCCACTTT
size: -; V: TRBV20-1; J: TRBJ2-5; D: TRBD2; CDR3: CSARRAGGPRETQYF; DNA: TGCAGTGCCCGCCGGGCGGGGGGGCCTCGAGAGACCCAGTACTTC
size: few; V: TRBV29-1; J: TRBJ2-1; D: TRBD2; CDR3: CSVPVLAGGPKEQFF; DNA: TGCAGCGTCCCAGTACTAGCGGGGGGCCCCAAGGAGCAGTTCTTC
size: -; V: TRBV6-5; J: TRBJ1-2; D: -; CDR3: CASSYFKGQNYGYTF; DNA: TGTGCCAGCAGTTACTTCAAGGGGCAAAACTATGGCTACACCTTC
size: -; V: TRBV4-1; J: TRBJ1-5; D: -; CDR3: CASSLEQGFSNQPQHF; DNA: TGCGCCAGCAGCCTCGAGCAGGGTTTTAGCAATCAGCCCCAGCATTTT
size: many; V: TRBV5-1; J: TRBJ2-3; D: -; CDR3: CASSLVSGGQDTQYF; DNA: TGCGCCAGCAGCTTGGTCTCCGGGGGACAAGATACGCAGTATTTT
size: few; V: TRBV7-9; J: TRBJ2-5; D: -; CDR3: CASSLSGPAWGETQYF; DNA: TGTGCCAGCAGCTTATCAGGGCCCGCGTGGGGAGAGACCCAGTACTTC
size: -; V: TRBV24-1; J: TRBJ2-2; D: -; CDR3: CATRQGNTGELFF; DNA: TGTGCCACCAGGCAGGGAAACACCGGGGAGCTGTTTTTT
size: -; V: TRBV21-1; J: TRBJ2-7; D: -; CDR3: CASSKWRLSYEQYF; DNA: TGTGCCAGCAGCAAATGGCGTCTGAGCTACGAGCAGTACTTC
size: -; V: TRBV7-2; J: TRBJ1-1; D: -; CDR3: CASSLGGGRGRQEAFF; DNA: TGTGCCAGCAGCTTAGGGGGGGGGAGGGGACGACAGGAAGCTTTCTTT
size: -; V: TRBV7-4; J: TRBJ2-1; D: TRBD2; CDR3: CASSPRTSGGSLLSSYNEQFF; DNA: TGTGCCAGCAGCCCCCGGACTAGCGGGGGGTCGCTTCTCAGCTCCTACAATGAGCAGTTCTTC
size: few; V: TRBV5-1; J: TRBJ2-7; D: -; CDR3: CASSLAGSDYEQYF; DNA: TGCGCCAGCAGCTTGGCGGGGAGTGACTACGAGCAGTACTTC
size: few; V: TRBV4-2; J: TRBJ2-1; D: TRBD1; CDR3: CASSAVELTGVVNEQFF; DNA: TGTGCCAGCAGCGCCGTAGAGCTGACAGGGGTGGTGAATGAGCAGTTCTTC
size: -; V: TRBV4-1; J: TRBJ1-4; D: -; CDR3: CASSQDRAGNEKLFF; DNA: TGCGCCAGCAGCCAAGATCGCGCAGGGAATGAAAAACTGTTTTTT
size: -; V: TRBV28; J: TRBJ2-7; D: TRBD2; CDR3: CATQFAGGNSYEQYF; DNA: TGTGCCACCCAATTCGCGGGGGGAAACTCCTACGAGCAGTACTTC
size: -; V: TRBV5-1; J: TRBJ2-5; D: -; CDR3: CASGGGVVETQYF; DNA: TGCGCCAGCGGAGGGGGAGTGGTGGAGACCCAGTACTTC
size: -; V: TRBV6-5; J: TRBJ2-3; D: -; CDR3: CASSYVLNPTSADTQYF; DNA: TGTGCCAGCAGTTACGTCCTAAACCCGACTAGTGCTGATACGCAGTATTTT
size: few; V: TRBV7-2; J: TRBJ2-4; D: -; CDR3: CASSEQGLHESAQYF; DNA: TGTGCCAGCAGCGAACAGGGACTTCACGAGAGCGCCCAGTACTTC
size: -; V: TRBV6-5; J: TRBJ2-5; D: -; CDR3: CASSGRMTQETQYF; DNA: TGTGCCAGCAGCGGACGGATGACCCAAGAGACCCAGTACTTC
size: -; V: TRBV20-1; J: TRBJ1-2; D: -; CDR3: CSARKRVFNYGYTF; DNA: TGCAGTGCCAGAAAGCGCGTGTTCAACTATGGCTACACCTTC
size: -; V: TRBV7-2; J: TRBJ1-2; D: TRBD1; CDR3: CASSWDRGAGGYTF; DNA: TGTGCCAGCAGCTGGGACAGGGGGGCCGGTGGCTACACCTTC
size: few; V: TRBV7-3; J: TRBJ2-6; D: -; CDR3: CASSPKSSGANVLTF; DNA: TGTGCCAGCAGCCCAAAAAGCTCTGGGGCCAACGTCCTGACTTTC
size: few; V: TRBV7-3; J: TRBJ2-1; D: TRBD2; CDR3: CAKIWGTSGGAHEQFF; DNA: TGTGCCAAGATATGGGGGACTAGCGGGGGGGCGCATGAGCAGTTCTTC
size: few; V: TRBV6-5; J: TRBJ2-3; D: -; CDR3: CASSWTPLIDTQYF; DNA: TGTGCCAGCAGTTGGACACCCCTGATAGATACGCAGTATTTT
size: few; V: TRBV13; J: TRBJ2-3; D: -; CDR3: CASSPWADTQYF; DNA: TGTGCCAGCAGCCCCTGGGCTGATACGCAGTATTTT
size: -; V: TRBV28; J: TRBJ1-6; D: -; CDR3: CASSFSQGLGSHNSPLHF; DNA: TGTGCCAGCAGTTTTTCGCAGGGGCTCGGCTCCCATAATTCACCCCTCCACTTT
size: -; V: TRBV29-1; J: TRBJ2-5; D: -; CDR3: CSVDTGSETQYF; DNA: TGCAGCGTTGATACAGGGTCTGAGACCCAGTACTTC
size: -; V: TRBV29-1; J: TRBJ1-6; D: -; CDR3: CSVAGGFPNSPLHF; DNA: TGCAGCGTTGCGGGAGGGTTCCCTAATTCACCCCTCCACTTT
size: -; V: TRBV7-9; J: TRBJ2-7; D: -; CDR3: CASSFHPSGLRNYEQYF; DNA: TGTGCCAGCAGTTTCCATCCCTCAGGATTACGAAACTACGAGCAGTACTTC
size: once; V: TRBV6-6; J: TRBJ1-1; D: -; CDR3: CASSPPGYTEAFF; DNA: TGTGCCAGCAGTCCTCCCGGGTACACTGAAGCTTTCTTT
size: -; V: TRBV2; J: TRBJ2-3; D: TRBD2; CDR3: CATQGFPTSPSYF; DNA: TGTGCCACCCAAGGTTTTCCGACTAGCCCGTCGTATTTT
size: few; V: TRBV29-1; J: TRBJ2-1; D: -; CDR3: CSVEGFGSANEQFF; DNA: TGCAGCGTTGAAGGGTTCGGGTCCGCGAATGAGCAGTTCTTC